This TCR beta chain was captured in a study of blood T cell repertoires in COVID-19. Germline V gene sequence: CDR1 SGHRS, CDR2 YFSETQ. Trimming pared 5 bases from V and 2 bases from J, leaving 10 bases between. CDR3 size: 14 residues. Assay used: immunoSEQ multiplex PCR; TCRdb lists only in-frame clones, some missing. The table has roughly 70,000 clones, roughly 88% seen once. The V and J genes are TRBV5-1 and TRBJ2-2; tentative D call: TRBD1 (5 bases). The sequence was collected from a woman in her seventies with acute or convalescent COVID-19. The source material was peripheral blood. DNA of the CDR3: TGCGCCAGCAGGGACGGACACAACACCGGGGAGCTGTTTTTT. Protein sequence: CASRDGHNTGELFF.